These 27 T cell receptor beta chains were sequenced from one sample in a study of human T cells and chemical hapten exposure. The time point denotes: patch test 1, 2 weeks after DPC sensitization. Stated treatment: therapeutic diphenylcyclopropenone sensitization with weekly scalp DPC. TCRdb re-called the RACE reads with MiXCR, one entry per CDR3 protein. Found here are 50,000 or so distinct CDR3 sequences, about 9% of them singletons; the top ten hold 4.5%. Sequencing was performed on whole blood, taken in connection with sensitization to the hapten diphenylcyclopropenone (DPC). Receptors originate from a woman in her fifties or sixties with alopecia areata. Some clones in this sample may be carry-over from other donors' samples.

At least ten counts were recorded for this clonotype. The CDR3: CASSHLDRRNEQFF. In DNA form, the CDR3 reads TGCGCCAGCAGCCATCTGGACAGGAGGAATGAGCAGTTCTTC. The gene calls are TRBV4-3 and TRBJ2-1; 7 bases are a match to TRBD1. V lost 3 bases and J lost 7; bases outside the gene matches: 6. This CDR3 is 14 amino acids long. Looked up from germline, CDR1 is LGHNA and CDR2 is YSLEER.

In its sample, this clonotype was seen many times. The rearrangement uses TRBV24-1 and TRBJ2-1; D is undetermined. The CDR3 covers 8 residues. Trimming left V 7 bases short and J 12 bases short, with 3 bases between. The germline gives CDR1 KGHDR, CDR2 SFDVKD. The CDR3 loop is CATRAQFF. Written as DNA, the CDR3 is TGTGCCACCAGGGCGCAGTTCTTC.

The chain links TRBV7-2 to TRBJ2-7; the D is unclear. Trimming left V 0 bases short and J 6 bases short, with 9 bases between. Germline V CDR1 and CDR2: SGHTA, FQGNSA. This CDR3 is built from 13 residues. CDR3 sequence: CASSLARAVEQYF. The DNA for the CDR3 is TGTGCCAGCAGCTTAGCCCGGGCAGTCGAGCAGTACTTC.

At least ten counts were recorded for this clonotype. V is TRBV12-3 or TRBV12-4 and J is TRBJ1-5; D ambiguous. Between the trimmed V and J ends, which lost 7 bases and 7 bases, there was a span of 11 bases. CDR3 length equals 12 residues. The CDR3 is CASTRSRQPQHF. Here the CDR3 DNA reads TGTGCCAGCACTCGTTCTAGACAGCCCCAGCATTTT.

Ten or more counts support this clonotype. The chain has TRBV5-1 and TRBJ2-1, with TRBD2 identical over 7 bases. CDR1 SGHRS and CDR2 YFSETQ come from the germline V gene. There are 16 residues in the CDR3. J was trimmed by 7 bases and V by 2 bases; bases with no gene match: 12. This CDR3 reads CASSFLLAGLRNEQFF. The CDR3 bases are TGCGCCAGCAGCTTCCTTTTAGCGGGTCTACGGAATGAGCAGTTCTTC.

This clonotype was seen ten or more times. V usage is TRBV15 and J usage is TRBJ1-5; weak D call: TRBD1 (6 bases). Germline CDR1 is LNHNV and CDR2 is YYDKDF (reference sequence). V was trimmed by 2 bases and J by 8 bases, leaving 13 bases between them. This CDR3 comprises 14 residues. The CDR3, as DNA: TGTGCCACCAGCAGAAGACAGGTCGGGGAGCCCCAGCATTTT. Residues: CATSRRQVGEPQHF.

This clonotype is labeled as medium-sized (0.01 to 0.1%). The chain employs TRBV5-1 and TRBJ1-5; D remains ambiguous. Trimming stripped 1 base from V and 5 bases from J, with 7 bases between. CDR3 size: 13 residues. CDR1 is SGHRS, CDR2 YFSETQ, per germline. Here the CDR3 DNA reads TGCGCCAGCAGCTTGTCTGGGGATCAGCCCCAGCATTTT. Translation gives CASSLSGDQPQHF.

There are many counts of this clonotype. V gene TRBV20-1 combines with J gene TRBJ2-1; 7 nucleotides line up with TRBD1. This CDR3 region has 14 residues. V lost 0 bases and J lost 8; bases outside the gene matches: 7. Per the germline V gene, CDR1 is DFQATT and CDR2 is SNEGSKA (reference sequence). In nucleotides, the CDR3 is TGCAGTGCTAGAGATTCGGCCAGGGGGTATGAGCAGTTCTTC. Amino acid sequence: CSARDSARGYEQFF.

This clonotype was picked up many times. The rearrangement joins TRBV7-2 to TRBJ2-4; 13 nucleotides agree with TRBD2. The CDR3 contains 17 residues. J was trimmed by 7 bases and V by 5 bases; bases with no gene match: 11. Germline values: CDR1 SGHTA, CDR2 FQGNSA. The CDR3 nucleotides are TGTGCCAGCAGCCAGGGACTAGCGGGATCTTCCAGGAACATTCAGTACTTC. Protein: CASSQGLAGSSRNIQYF.

This clonotype was seen ten or more times. This chain links TRBV4-1 with TRBJ1-5, with TRBD1 matching 9 bases. From germline, CDR1 is MGHRA and CDR2 YSYEKL. V lost 1 base, J lost 6 bases, and 7 bases stayed unmatched. The CDR3 has 16 amino acids. CDR3 nucleotides: TGCGCCAGCAGCCAAGGTTCGGGACAGGGAGGTCAGCCCCAGCATTTT. The encoded protein is CASSQGSGQGGQPQHF.

This clonotype was counted ten times or more. The chain carries TRBV5-4 and TRBJ2-7, with D tentatively TRBD2 (6 bases). CDR1 and CDR2 (germline): SGHNT, YYREEE (reference sequence). The CDR3 loop spans 14 amino acids. With 4 bases removed from V and 7 bases from J, the gap between germline ends came to 18 bases. CDR3 nucleotide sequence: TGTGCCAGCAGCCCGACTAGGACTTCGGGGGAGCAGTACTTC. Translation: CASSPTRTSGEQYF.

The CDR3 protein is CASSLSGQLNTEAFF. CDR3 nucleotides: TGTGCCAGCAGCCTATCGGGACAGCTAAACACTGAAGCTTTCTTT. The V call is TRBV3-1, the J call TRBJ1-1; 7 bases fit TRBD1. Germline trimming cut 4 bases from V and 2 bases from J; bases unmatched to any gene: 7. This CDR3 has 15 residues. Germline V gene data show CDR1 as LGHDT and CDR2 as YNNKEL (reference sequence).

The chain has TRBV7-9 and TRBJ1-4; tentative D call: TRBD1 (5 bases). V shed 6 bases and J shed 4 bases, with 12 bases lying between them. The CDR3 has 14 amino acids. Germline CDR1 SEHNR, CDR2 FQNEAQ (reference sequence). This CDR3 reads CASSYQGLNEKLFF. The CDR3 DNA sequence: TGTGCCAGCAGTTATCAGGGACTTAATGAAAAACTGTTTTTT.

This clonotype was counted many times. V is TRBV6-2 or TRBV6-3 and J is TRBJ1-5, with 8 bases matching TRBD1. The CDR3 totals 13 residues. The germline CDR1 and CDR2 sequences are MNHEY and SVGEGT. Unmatched junction bases numbered 3, after V lost 7 bases and J lost 4 bases. In DNA form, the CDR3 reads TGTGCCAGCACGGGACAGGTTAATCAGCCCCAGCATTTT. It yields the protein CASTGQVNQPQHF.

This clonotype was recorded at least ten times. The chain carries TRBV24-1 and TRBJ2-3, with 10 bases matching TRBD2. CDR1 and CDR2 (germline): KGHDR, SFDVKD. V lost 7 bases, J lost 4 bases, and 7 bases stayed unmatched. The length of the CDR3 is 15 residues. The CDR3 nucleotides are TGTGCCACCAGGCTTAGCGGGAGGTCGGCAGATACGCAGTATTTT. This gives the protein CATRLSGRSADTQYF.

This clonotype was found many times. The chain has TRBV5-1 and TRBJ2-7; 7 bases fit TRBD2. Germline V gene data show CDR1 as SGHRS and CDR2 as YFSETQ. With 1 base clipped from V and 4 bases from J, the junction kept 8 bases outside the gene matches. The CDR3 loop spans 15 amino acids. This CDR3 is CASSLRSSGSYEQYF. CDR3 coding DNA: TGCGCCAGCAGCTTGCGGTCTAGCGGAAGTTACGAGCAGTACTTC.

This clonotype was observed many times. The genes are TRBV15 and TRBJ1-4; TRBD1 might be the D (5 bases). The V end lost 6 bases, the J end lost 5 bases, and 16 bases lay between the germline ends. CDR1 LNHNV and CDR2 YYDKDF come from the germline V gene (reference sequence). The CDR3 has 15 residues. CDR3 sequence reads: CATSFVSGPNEKLFF. DNA of the CDR3: TGTGCCACCAGTTTTGTTTCGGGACCCAATGAAAAACTGTTTTTT.

This clonotype was picked up many times. The rearrangement links TRBV12-3 or TRBV12-4 to TRBJ2-1; 8 bases map to TRBD2. There are 14 residues in the CDR3. V was pared by 3 bases and J by 9 bases, with 7 bases of the junction left unmatched. For the CDR3, the DNA is TGTGCCAGCAGTTTTATGCGGGAGGTCGGTGAGCAGTTCTTC. It yields the protein CASSFMREVGEQFF.

This clonotype occurred many times. The J gene is TRBJ1-2, the V gene TRBV11-2; D possibly corresponds to TRBD1 (5 bases). V dropped 4 bases and J dropped 6 bases, with 18 bases sitting between them. Germline CDR1 SGHAT, CDR2 FQNNGV. The CDR3 sequence is 15 residues long. The CDR3 loop reads CASSSRSGLEDGYTF. The DNA for the CDR3 is TGTGCCAGCAGCTCCCGTTCAGGGCTTGAAGATGGCTACACCTTC. Full variable domain (outside the CDR3, taken from reference TRBV11-2 and TRBJ1-2): EAGVAQSPRYKIIEKRQSVAFWCNPISGHATLYWYQQILGQGPKLLIQFQNNGVVDDSQLPKDRFSAERLKGVDSTLKIQPAKLEDSAVYLCASSSRSGLEDGYTFGSGTRLTVV.

This clonotype was seen only a few times. The rearrangement uses TRBV6-6 and TRBJ1-1, with a tentative D call TRBD1 (6 bases). Trimming removed 10 bases from V and 0 bases from J, with 18 bases in between. The V gene's germline CDR1 is MNHNY and CDR2 SVGAGI (reference sequence). The CDR3 covers 15 residues. The CDR3 protein is CANSQPRGMNTEAFF. In DNA form, the CDR3 reads TGTGCCAACAGCCAACCAAGGGGGATGAACACTGAAGCTTTCTTT.

The rearrangement uses TRBV28 and TRBJ2-5; 7 nucleotides match TRBD1. The V and J ends lost 6 bases and 6 bases, in that order; junction bases with no gene match: 13. This CDR3 has 15 residues. In germline, CDR1 is MDHEN, CDR2 SYDVKM. The CDR3 DNA reads as TGTGCCAGCAGCTCCTTACGGGACAGTATGAAGACCCAGTACTTC. Its translation: CASSSLRDSMKTQYF.

By frequency in the sample, this clonotype is medium-sized (0.01 to 0.1%). The CDR3 DNA is TGCAGTGCTAGGAAAGCGGGAGGTGCGAATGAGCAGTTCTTC. Translation: CSARKAGGANEQFF. V is TRBV20-1 and J is TRBJ2-1; TRBD2 matches at 9 bases. Germline V CDR1 and CDR2: DFQATT, SNEGSKA (reference sequence). Trimming removed 3 bases from V and 7 bases from J; junction bases left unmatched: 7. The CDR3 covers 14 residues.

This chain uses TRBV5-1 with TRBJ2-7, with D possibly being TRBD2 (5 bases). The CDR3 has 13 amino acids. V was pared by 4 bases and J by 6 bases, with 14 bases between. Germline CDR1 SGHRS, CDR2 YFSETQ. The CDR3 reads CASSPAEGVEQYF. In DNA form, the CDR3 reads TGCGCCAGCAGCCCTGCCGAGGGAGTCGAGCAGTACTTC. Variable domain in full (rest from reference TRBV5-1 and TRBJ2-7): KAGVTQTPRYLIKTRGQQVTLSCSPISGHRSVSWYQQTPGQGLQFLFEYFSETQRNKGNFPGRFSGRQFSNSRSEMNVSTLELGDSALYLCASSPAEGVEQYFGPGTRLTVT.

This clonotype was seen ten or more times. The chain carries TRBV30 and TRBJ1-1; TRBD1 agrees at 8 bases. Germline CDR1 is GTSNPN and CDR2 is SVGIG (reference sequence). V was clipped by 5 bases and J by 4 bases; unmatched bases: 6. The CDR3 runs to 13 residues. The CDR3 here is CAWAGQVITEAFF. The CDR3 DNA follows: TGTGCCTGGGCGGGACAGGTAATCACTGAAGCTTTCTTT.

Here the CDR3 DNA reads TGTGCCAGCAGCCCTAGTCGGGGCAATCAGCCCCAGCATTTT. This sequence encodes CASSPSRGNQPQHF. V gene TRBV7-2 combines with J gene TRBJ1-5; D uncertain. This CDR3 has 14 amino acids. Germline V CDR1 and CDR2: SGHTA, FQGNSA. Trimming removed 5 bases from V and 2 bases from J, with 10 bases in between.

This clonotype has ten or more counts. The rearrangement links TRBV7-9 to TRBJ2-2; a possible D gene is TRBD1 (5 bases). The CDR3 is 14 amino acids. Looked up from germline, CDR1 is SEHNR and CDR2 is FQNEAQ (reference sequence). V was pared by 5 bases and J by 7 bases, with 14 bases between. CDR3 sequence (DNA): TGTGCCAGCAGCCTAATACAGGATAGCGGGGAGCTGTTTTTT. This translates into CASSLIQDSGELFF.

The sample holds many counts of this clonotype. V is TRBV28 and J is TRBJ2-3; tentative D call: TRBD2 (6 bases). Deletions cut 3 bases from V and 8 bases from J, with 9 bases between. This CDR3 is built from 12 residues. The germline CDR1 and CDR2 sequences are MDHEN and SYDVKM. The CDR3 loop is CASSFRDSTQYF. The CDR3, as DNA: TGTGCCAGCAGTTTCCGGGACTCTACGCAGTATTTT.